This entry concerns a single TCR beta chain. What it binds is unknown. TCRdb reanalysed the 5' RACE reads using MiXCR and keeps one entry per CDR3 protein. The sample lists about 220,000 distinct CDR3 sequences, 6% to 9% occurring once. The data derive from a study of identical twins. This CDR3 region has 18 residues. The germline V gene has CDR1 LGHDT and CDR2 YNNKEL (reference sequence). V was clipped by 4 bases and J by 2 bases; unmatched bases: 7. Whole-study findings and limits: Models underestimated TCR alpha sharing (out-of-frame) in monozygotic twins. Conclusions were based on cross-sectional statistical analysis, without following the same donors.

The data were also submitted as part of a second study, on yellow fever vaccine responses in identical twins. That work contributes: Twins' T cell vaccine responses reportedly looked partly convergent, partly personalized.

This receptor was taken from a woman under 30 in good health. Input material: memory (CD45RO+) T cells sorted from blood. This sequence joins TRBV3-1 and TRBJ2-1; TRBD2 matches 14 bases. In nucleotides, the CDR3 is TGTGCCAGCAGCCTGGGGACTAGCGGGAGAAGCGCCTACAATGAGCAGTTCTTC. It translates to CASSLGTSGRSAYNEQFF.